What follows are 14 T cell receptor beta chains derived from one specimen sequenced in a study of Ad26.COV2.S vaccination and SARS-CoV-2 variants. The data were produced by immunoSEQ multiplex PCR, yet TCRdb's version contains in-frame clones alone and is incomplete. The table shows roughly 350,000 clones, with around 88% occurring only once. Treatment reported: around 19 received Ad26.COV2.S at low or high dose, single or two shots; 5 received placebo; per-sample allocation not given. Following the first vaccine or placebo injection, samples were taken on day 63. Sample: peripheral blood, taken in a trial of Ad26.COV2.S vaccine versus placebo. The source of these receptors is a person between 18 and 59 years old who received the Ad26.COV2.S COVID-19 vaccine or a placebo.

This sequence joins TRBV24-1 and TRBJ2-5, with TRBD2 as a possible D gene (6 bases). The ends were cut back, 1 base at V and 4 bases at J, with 12 bases in the middle. From germline, CDR1 is KGHDR and CDR2 SFDVKD. This CDR3 region has 15 residues. CDR3 sequence: CATSDFGGYGETQYF. DNA of the CDR3: TGTGCCACCAGTGATTTTGGGGGGTACGGAGAGACCCAGTACTTC.

This sequence joins TRBV27 and TRBJ2-7, with D perhaps being TRBD1 or TRBD2 (5 bases each). Germline V gene sequence: CDR1 MNHEY, CDR2 SMNVEV (reference sequence). The CDR3 covers 13 residues. V dropped 0 bases and J dropped 6 bases, with 9 bases sitting between them. The CDR3: CASSLSGTTEQYF. The CDR3 DNA reads as TGTGCCAGCAGTTTATCGGGGACCACCGAGCAGTACTTC.

The chain has TRBV6-2 or TRBV6-3 and TRBJ1-2; 9 bases are shared with TRBD1. V shed 5 bases, J shed 8 bases, and the junction held 12 bases outside the gene matches. This CDR3 is built from 15 residues. Looked up from germline, CDR1 is MNHEY and CDR2 is SVGEGT. The CDR3 spells CASSLDAGTGRGYTF. DNA of the CDR3: TGTGCCAGCAGTCTCGACGCCGGGACAGGGAGAGGCTACACCTTC.

The count of this clone is one. The CDR3 DNA follows: TGCGCCAGCAGCTTCCAACAGGGCTATAATGAAAAACTGTTTTTT. Encoded protein: CASSFQQGYNEKLFF. The chain combines TRBV5-1 with TRBJ1-4, with a tentative D call TRBD1 (6 bases). Trimming took off 2 bases at V and 4 bases at J, with 12 bases between the two ends. Germline V lookup: CDR1 SGHRS, CDR2 YFSETQ. The CDR3 length is 15 residues.

V gene TRBV7-2 combines with J gene TRBJ2-3; D possibly corresponds to TRBD2 (6 bases). The CDR3 consists of 14 residues. Germline values: CDR1 SGHTA, CDR2 FQGNSA. V lost 5 bases and J 3 bases, leaving 12 bases between the germline ends. The CDR3 DNA sequence: TGTGCCAGCAGCCCCGTGGGGGGAACAGATACGCAGTATTTT. Translated: CASSPVGGTDTQYF. The complete variable domain, with remaining parts taken from reference TRBV7-2 and TRBJ2-3, reads GAGVSQSPSNKVTEKGKDVELRCDPISGHTALYWYRQSLGQGLEFLIYFQGNSAPDKSGLPSDRFSAERTGGSVSTLTIQRTQQEDSAVYLCASSPVGGTDTQYFGPGTRLTVL.

The chain employs TRBV10-1 and TRBJ2-7; maybe TRBD1 (7 bases). CDR1 is WNHNN and CDR2 is SYGVQD in the germline V gene (reference sequence). This CDR3 has 14 residues. V was shortened by 1 base and J by 4 bases, with 11 bases between the two germline ends. In nucleotides, the CDR3 is TGCGCCAGCAGTGAGTTTCAGGGGGGATACGAGCAGTACTTC. It is translated as CASSEFQGGYEQYF.

The chain uses TRBV6-6 and TRBJ2-7; 7 bases map to TRBD1. CDR3 length equals 14 residues. J lost 5 bases, V lost 2 bases, and 6 bases had no gene match. The germline gives CDR1 MNHNY, CDR2 SVGAGI (reference sequence). The CDR3 loop reads CASSYPLTGNEQYF. The CDR3 coding sequence is TGTGCCAGCAGTTACCCCTTGACAGGGAACGAGCAGTACTTC.

J is TRBJ2-7 and V is TRBV4-3; D uncertain. Trimming shortened V by 0 bases and J by 1 base, and 7 bases separated the two germline ends. The CDR3 length is 14 residues. The germline V gene has CDR1 LGHNA and CDR2 YSLEER. Here the CDR3 reads CASSQEKGSYEQYF. CDR3 in DNA: TGCGCCAGCAGCCAAGAGAAAGGTTCCTACGAGCAGTACTTC.

The chain combines TRBV9 with TRBJ2-1; 10 nucleotides agree with TRBD2. The CDR3 extends over 16 amino acids. From germline, CDR1 is SGDLS and CDR2 YYNGEE. J was trimmed by 8 bases and V by 0 bases; bases with no gene match: 8. The CDR3 coding sequence is TGTGCCAGCAGCGTAGGCGCTGGGACTAGCGAATATGAGCAGTTCTTC. This encodes CASSVGAGTSEYEQFF.

The chain has TRBV5-6 and TRBJ2-7; TRBD2 matches 13 bases. CDR1 is SGHDT, CDR2 YYEEEE, per germline. The CDR3 covers 18 residues. Trimming cost V 3 bases and J 5 bases; bases outside gene matches: 14. DNA of the CDR3: TGTGCCAGCAGCTCAGCCACTAGCGGGGGGGCCGTGGGAAACGAGCAGTACTTC. Translating it yields CASSSATSGGAVGNEQYF.

The chain carries TRBV7-2 and TRBJ1-1; TRBD1 matches at 7 bases. This CDR3 region has 17 residues. CDR1 and CDR2 from the germline V gene are SGHTA and FQGNSA. Trimming took 5 bases from V and 0 from J; bases not matched to a gene: 12. The CDR3 loop reads CASSDAPGQLLNTEAFF. The DNA of the CDR3 is TGTGCCAGCAGCGACGCACCGGGACAGCTCTTGAACACTGAAGCTTTCTTT.

The J gene is TRBJ1-4, the V gene TRBV19, with D maybe TRBD1 (5 bases). Per the germline V gene, CDR1 is LNHDA and CDR2 is SQIVND (reference sequence). This CDR3 spans 15 amino acids. V lost 2 bases, J lost 5 bases, and 12 bases lay in between. CDR3 sequence (DNA): TGTGCCAGTAGTATAAGGGGCCCCGGGAATGAAAAACTGTTTTTT. Its protein is CASSIRGPGNEKLFF.

CDR3 amino acids: CASSLYRGASSYEQYF. CDR3 DNA: TGTGCCAGCAGTTTATATCGGGGGGCAAGCTCCTACGAGCAGTACTTC. V usage is TRBV28 and J usage is TRBJ2-7; D is perhaps TRBD2 (7 bases). CDR1 MDHEN and CDR2 SYDVKM come from the germline V gene. This CDR3 is built from 16 residues. Trimming cost V 1 base and J 0 bases, with 13 bases left between them. Variable domain in full (rest from reference TRBV28 and TRBJ2-7): DVKVTQSSRYLVKRTGEKVFLECVQDMDHENMFWYRQDPGLGLRLIYFSYDVKMKEKGDIPEGYSVSREKKERFSLILESASTNQTSMYLCASSLYRGASSYEQYFGPGTRLTVT.

The chain recombines TRBV21-1 with TRBJ2-1; TRBD2 reflects the table's D call only, with no check against the DNA. TRBV21-1 is recorded as a pseudogene. This CDR3 is 15 amino acids long. CDR3 region: CASSRRTGRDDEQFF. Written as DNA, the CDR3 is TGTGCCAGCAGCAGAAGAACGGGTCGGGATGATGAGCAGTTCTTC.